A selection of T cell receptor beta chains follows, all from one sample in a study of T-cell reconstitution after alpha-beta-depleted transplantation in children. TCRdb analysed the PCR reads with MiXCR anew, one entry per CDR3 protein. The top ten clones hold roughly 4% of a sample with about 600,000 distinct CDR3 sequences, approximately 10% of them seen once. The specimen was PBMCs from the stem cell graft donor, collected from the stem cell graft. The receptors shown here come from a human donor who donated a stem cell graft to a child with acute myeloid leukemia. CDR3s include the opening cysteine and the closing phenylalanine or tryptophan.

V,J,CDR3
TRBV3-1,TRBJ1-5,CASSQGQGFGQPQHF
TRBV29-1,TRBJ1-4,CSVEATGATNEKLFF
TRBV20-1,TRBJ2-2,CSARDWGGTTHTGELFF
TRBV10-3,TRBJ2-5,CAISDQETQYF
TRBV20-1,TRBJ1-5,CSALWDSHNQPQHF
TRBV20-1,TRBJ2-1,CSAPRDSHEQFF
TRBV9,TRBJ1-4,CASSARDRDNEKLFF
TRBV12-3/TRBV12-4,TRBJ2-7,CASIREPSYEQYF
TRBV20-1,TRBJ2-1,CRIPYGKNEQFF
TRBV29-1,TRBJ1-1,CSTGGSENTEAFF
TRBV6-5,TRBJ1-2,CASSYSGGEYGYTF
TRBV10-3,TRBJ2-3,CAIKSQGWEDTQYF
TRBV4-2,TRBJ2-7,CASSQEPNEQYF
TRBV7-2,TRBJ2-1,CASSLGRSNYNEQFF
TRBV5-1,TRBJ1-1,CASSLAGTGSQNTEAFF